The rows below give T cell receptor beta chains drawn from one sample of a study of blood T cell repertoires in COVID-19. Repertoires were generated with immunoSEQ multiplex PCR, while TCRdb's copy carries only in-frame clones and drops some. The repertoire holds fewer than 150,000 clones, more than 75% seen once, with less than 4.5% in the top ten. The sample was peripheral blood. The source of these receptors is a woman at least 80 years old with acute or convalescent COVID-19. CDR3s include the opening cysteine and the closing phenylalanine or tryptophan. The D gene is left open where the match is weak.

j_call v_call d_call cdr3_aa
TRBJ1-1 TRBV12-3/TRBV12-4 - CASSLDRGTEAFF
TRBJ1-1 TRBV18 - CASSLQRNTEAFF
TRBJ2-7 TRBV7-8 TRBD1 CASSPPGQRTHEQYF
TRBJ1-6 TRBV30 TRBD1 CAYDSGTGRTGSSPLHF
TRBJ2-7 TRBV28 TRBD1 CASSSRDRGYEQYF
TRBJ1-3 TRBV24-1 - CATSDSQDGNSGNTIYF
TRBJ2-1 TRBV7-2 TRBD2 CASSLLGDYAVMSYNEQFF
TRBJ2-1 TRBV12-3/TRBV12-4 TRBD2 CASSLISGIEQFF
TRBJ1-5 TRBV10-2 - CASSPGHLHINQPQHF
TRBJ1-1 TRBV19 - CASNRGTEVMNTEAFF
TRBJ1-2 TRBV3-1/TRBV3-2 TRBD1 CASSHGQGGFGYTF
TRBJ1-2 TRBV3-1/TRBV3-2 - CASSLTVYGYTF
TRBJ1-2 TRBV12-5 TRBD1 CASGSGDRGRRYTF
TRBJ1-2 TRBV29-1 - CSVEGQDYGYTF
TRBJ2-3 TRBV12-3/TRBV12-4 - CASSSMAADTQYF
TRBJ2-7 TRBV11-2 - CASSLAGIREQYF